Listed here is a single T cell receptor beta chain. The antigen remains undetermined. This sample stems from a study of T cell responses to AZD1222 COVID-19 vaccine. The germline gives CDR1 LGHDT, CDR2 YNNKEL (reference sequence). V was trimmed by 0 bases and J by 6 bases, leaving 6 bases between them. The CDR3 has 13 residues. Broader study findings: With two AZD1222 doses given, Spike-specific TCR breadth and depth both rose. Clonal diversity may have been underestimated in mostly white British donors.

The assay was immunoSEQ multiplex PCR, and TCRdb's table has in-frame clones only and misses some. The profile covers some 63,000 clones, with roughly 82% appearing a single time and around 19% taken by the ten largest. This clonotype was obtained from an adult in good health. Specimen: peripheral blood, collected on day 0 of AZD1222 vaccination. The rearrangement joins TRBV3-1 (or the pseudogene TRBV3-2) to TRBJ1-5; no definite D call. The CDR3 region is CASSQDLAQPQHF. The CDR3 DNA reads as TGTGCCAGCAGCCAAGATTTGGCTCAGCCCCAGCATTTT.